This TCR beta chain is from a study of follicular helper T cells after annual influenza vaccination (dated by TCRdb to 2015 to 2018). Regarding the complete study: Blood was drawn on days 0, 7 and 28 after each seasonal influenza vaccination. Some subjects were followed across successive annual vaccinations spanning the 2013-2014, 2014-2015 and 2015-2016 seasons to study recall of cTfh clones. Multi-year samples were available for six subjects, with four spanning two vaccination seasons and two spanning three seasons. One week after vaccination, a second recruited cohort of eleven to twelve subjects (Table S1) displayed a similar ICOS+CD38+ cTfh response. The 2013-2014 samples were cryopreserved, while the 2015 samples were processed right after collection.

Regarding this clone: This receptor's antigen is unknown. One base away there is no much larger clone; base qualities are not given.

Library preparation used the immunoSEQ multiplex PCR assay. Adaptive Biotechnologies handled the TCRB amplification, library preparation, sequencing and preliminary bioinformatics at Survey level resolution. TCRB sequencing used multiplex PCR amplification of genomic DNA from sorted cTfh populations. For the original study's pipeline: Clonality was calculated in R as 1 minus normalized Shannon entropy, and the Gini index was calculated with the R package ineq. Overlap score was defined as the summed counts of shared sequences divided by the total counts of all sequences in both compared samples. Shared-clonotype significance used Fisher's exact test assuming a theoretical repertoire of 10^7 TCRB sequences. This is the immuneACCESS table as TCRdb keeps it, with only in-frame sequences that have V and J called. A part of the clones is gone; compared with another copy, unresolved V genes explain less than half, and the rest is unexplained. V, J and clone size reflect that table, while D and trimming were determined from the DNA. The sample table contains about 8,700 clones; only one count was recorded for around 86% of them. The ten largest clones represent over 4% of the sample.

What the time point label conveys for this sample: 2015-2016 season, 7 days after influenza vaccination. TCRB sequencing was used to follow sorted CD4 subsets from the blood of adults before and after they were given the seasonal inactivated influenza vaccine (Fluvarix). Subjects were considered eligible if community-dwelling and if influenza vaccine had not been received in the prior 6 months. Influenza vaccine contraindications, substance abuse, HIV/AIDS, active malignancy, immunomodulatory medication and active illness such as respiratory infection were included among the exclusion criteria. At each time point, somewhere between roughly 40 and 100 mL of blood was taken. Non-naive CD4+CXCR5+PD-1+ cells were defined as circulating Tfh and were sorted into ICOS+CD38+ and ICOS-CD38- fractions. PBMC were isolated using Ficoll-Paque PLUS or SepMate separation. Before DNA extraction, cell subsets were sorted from PBMC on a BD FACS Aria.

The CDR3 numbers 15 residues from cysteine through phenylalanine. Just CDR3 DNA is preserved here, 45 bases in frame from base 1. V loses 1 base, J loses 4 bases, and the germline ends lie 14 bases apart. The germline V gene (reference sequence) yields SGHNT for CDR1 and YYREEE for CDR2. Results the study describes overall, beyond this receptor: Productive TCRB sequences were recovered from only roughly 9-21% of analyzed cells, so rare clonotypes could not be sampled. ICOS+CD38+ cTfh clonality correlated with the frequency of that population, and its change correlated with the change in circulating plasmablast frequency. With successive annual vaccinations, a recurrent oligoclonal ICOS+CD38+ cTfh response was recalled, and this response contained tetramer and AIM influenza-specific clonotypes. Day 7 ICOS+CD38+ clones were most often found later in ICOS-CD38- cTfh, suggesting that subset may serve as a memory reservoir.

The chain is made from TRBV5-4 and TRBJ1-2; TRBD1 is possibly the D segment (6 matching bases). This receptor was obtained from an adult who received the influenza vaccine. Here the sequenced sample was CXCR5+ CD38- circulating T follicular helper cells from blood, taken 7 days after influenza vaccination. The cell subset or site label here, explained by the study, means: circulating Tfh, non-naive CD4+CXCR5+PD-1+ (ICOS+CD38+ or ICOS-CD38-). In nucleotide form, the sequence is TGTGCCAGCAGCTTGTTTTTTGGACAGACCTATGGCTACACCTTC. Protein translation: CASSLFFGQTYGYTF.